This is a list of T cell receptor beta chains from one sample in a study of T-cell reconstitution after alpha-beta-depleted transplantation in children. TCRdb reprocessed the PCR reads with MiXCR, giving one entry per CDR3 protein. The table includes over 120,000 distinct CDR3 sequences, around 10% detected once. The material was PBMCs, mostly from graft donor cells, obtained 180 days after TCRalphabeta/CD19-depleted stem cell transplant. The source of these receptors is a female patient aged 2 to 10 who had a stem cell transplant for congenital amegakaryocytic thrombocytopenia, so the T cells may come from the graft donor. CDR3s include the opening cysteine and the closing phenylalanine or tryptophan. The D gene is left open where the match is weak. Size is stated for part of the rows, as once, few or many counts, or as a class when the clone is expanded.

v_call	clone_size	d_call	j_call	cdr3_nt	cdr3_aa
TRBV12-3/TRBV12-4	many	-	TRBJ2-1	TGTGCCAGCACGACCTCCCCCTTTAATGAGCAGTTCTTC	CASTTSPFNEQFF
TRBV20-1	many	TRBD1	TRBJ1-1	TGCAGTGCCCGACAGGGGGCGATGACTGAAGCTTTCTTT	CSARQGAMTEAFF
TRBV29-1	few	-	TRBJ2-3	TGCAGCGTTTTGTCATGGGGCCATCGCAGTCGCACAGATACGCAGTATTTT	CSVLSWGHRSRTDTQYF
TRBV6-1	-	TRBD2	TRBJ2-1	TGTGCCAGCTCGCTTGGGAGGGGCTACAATGAGCAGTTCTTC	CASSLGRGYNEQFF
TRBV19	few	-	TRBJ2-2	TGTGCCCCAAGCGGAGGGGGGCAGGGGGCGAACACCGGGGAGCTGTTTTTT	CAPSGGGQGANTGELFF
TRBV20-1	many	TRBD1	TRBJ1-2	TGCAGTGCGCAAAAGGGACAGGGGATTTCTGGCTACACCTTC	CSAQKGQGISGYTF
TRBV9	-	TRBD2	TRBJ2-2	TGTGCCAGCAGCGCCTCTAGCGGGCCGAACACCGGGGAGCTGTTTTTT	CASSASSGPNTGELFF
TRBV7-6	few	TRBD1	TRBJ2-3	TGTGCCAGCAGCGCCCAGCCGGGACAGGCAACAGATACGCAGTATTTT	CASSAQPGQATDTQYF
TRBV5-1	-	-	TRBJ2-3	-	CASSFGSGQAQYF
TRBV2	many	TRBD1	TRBJ2-7	TGTGCCAGCACTGGGACAGGGGCTATCGAGCAGTACTTC	CASTGTGAIEQYF
TRBV7-3	few	-	TRBJ1-1	TGTGCCAGCAGCTTATACAAAAACACTGAAGCTTTCTTT	CASSLYKNTEAFF
TRBV7-3	-	-	TRBJ2-1	TGTGCCAGCAGCCCTGTGGGGCGGGCATACAATGAGCAGTTCTTC	CASSPVGRAYNEQFF
TRBV11-2	few	-	TRBJ2-5	TGTGCCAGCAGCCCATTCCGGAGTGGTGAGACCCAGTACTTC	CASSPFRSGETQYF
TRBV2	-	-	TRBJ2-4	TGTGCCTTTTGGCGGCCAAGCGGGAAAAACATTCAGTACTTC	CAFWRPSGKNIQYF
TRBV3-1	many	-	TRBJ2-7	TGTGCCAGCAGCCAGGCTATCGGGGCCCCCTACGAGCAGTACTTC	CASSQAIGAPYEQYF
TRBV28	-	-	TRBJ2-2	TGTGCCAGCAGTCTATCAGGGTGGCGGATGAACACCGGGGAGCTGTTTTTT	CASSLSGWRMNTGELFF
TRBV12-3/TRBV12-4	many	-	TRBJ2-7	TGTGCCAGCAGTTTCGAAACGGGACCTTACGAGCAGTACTTC	CASSFETGPYEQYF
TRBV12-3/TRBV12-4	-	-	TRBJ1-5	TGTGCCAGCACTACCCTTAGGGGGATTTATAGCAATCAGCCCCAGCATTTT	CASTTLRGIYSNQPQHF
TRBV5-1	-	-	TRBJ2-5	TGCGCCAGCAGCTTCCGACAATCGGTGGGGGAGACCCAGTACTTC	CASSFRQSVGETQYF
TRBV6-5	-	TRBD1	TRBJ2-7	TGTGCCAGCAGTTACTCGATCCCGAGACAGGGATACGAGCAGTACTTC	CASSYSIPRQGYEQYF
TRBV20-1	many	-	TRBJ2-1	TGCAGTGCTAGCATTCGCAGTACCTATGAGCAGTTCTTC	CSASIRSTYEQFF
TRBV20-1	few	-	TRBJ2-4	TGCAGTGCTAGTTCCGCTCTAGCCAAAAACATTCAGTACTTC	CSASSALAKNIQYF
TRBV24-1	-	-	TRBJ2-1	TGTGCCACCAGTGACCCCATCTCGGGGGGACAGGACTACAATGAGCAGTTCTTC	CATSDPISGGQDYNEQFF
TRBV29-1	many	TRBD1	TRBJ2-3	TGCAGCGTTGAAGTCGTGGACAGGGGCACAGATACGCAGTATTTT	CSVEVVDRGTDTQYF
TRBV5-1	many	-	TRBJ1-1	TGCGCCAGCAGCTCAATGAACACTGAAGCTTTCTTT	CASSSMNTEAFF
TRBV12-3/TRBV12-4	-	TRBD1	TRBJ2-5	TGTGCCAGCAGCAGTACAGGGGGAGAAATCAAGACCCAGTACTTC	CASSSTGGEIKTQYF
TRBV20-1	few	TRBD2	TRBJ2-5	TGCAGTGCTAGAGATGGGACTAGCCAAGAGACCCAGTACTTC	CSARDGTSQETQYF
TRBV29-1	many	-	TRBJ2-6	TGCAGCGTTACACAGACTGGGGCCAACGTCCTGACTTTC	CSVTQTGANVLTF
TRBV12-3/TRBV12-4	once	-	TRBJ1-4	TGTGCCATCAGTTCGAAGGACAGTATCCTTTCTTCGAGTGAAAAACTGTTTTTT	CAISSKDSILSSSEKLFF